The rows below give T cell receptor beta chains drawn from one sample of a study of blood T cell repertoires in COVID-19. Using immunoSEQ multiplex PCR, the repertoire was profiled, and TCRdb retains in-frame clones only, with some absent. The data show some 310,000 clones, roughly 90% seen once. The sequenced sample consisted of peripheral blood. All receptors derive from a woman aged 30 to 39 with COVID-19, enrolled during active disease. Each CDR3 is given with its conserved first and last residue. D genes are given only for firm matches. A clone size is listed for some rows: how often the clone was seen (once, few, many), or a class if it is expanded.

V gene,clone size,D gene,J gene,CDR3 protein,CDR3 DNA
TRBV5-4,once,TRBD2,TRBJ2-7,CASSLLAGHEQYF,TGTGCCAGCAGCTTACTAGCGGGACACGAGCAGTACTTC
TRBV2,NA,TRBD1,TRBJ2-3,CASSEERQGNTDTQYF,TGTGCCAGCAGTGAAGAACGACAGGGCAATACAGATACGCAGTATTTT
TRBV28,NA,TRBD2,TRBJ2-7,CASSLRGTYEQYF,TGTGCCAGCAGTTTGCGGGGGACCTACGAGCAGTACTTC
TRBV6-5,NA,TRBD2,TRBJ2-1,CASRPGLAGYNEQFF,TGTGCCAGCAGGCCGGGACTAGCGGGCTACAATGAGCAGTTCTTC
TRBV5-1,NA,NA,TRBJ1-5,CASSLGSEDNQPQHF,TGCGCCAGCAGCTTGGGTAGCGAAGACAATCAGCCCCAGCATTTT
TRBV10-3,NA,NA,TRBJ2-5,CAISDASQETQYF,TGTGCCATCAGTGACGCCAGCCAAGAGACCCAGTACTTC
TRBV5-4,NA,NA,TRBJ2-4,CASSLRRGEDIQYF,TGTGCCAGCAGCTTGAGGAGGGGTGAAGACATTCAGTACTTC
TRBV2,once,TRBD1,TRBJ2-5,CASRDRGETQYF,TGTGCCAGCAGGGACAGGGGAGAGACCCAGTACTTC
TRBV18,NA,NA,TRBJ1-1,CASSPRSDMNTEAFF,TGTGCCAGCTCACCACGTTCGGACATGAACACTGAAGCTTTCTTT
TRBV28,NA,TRBD1,TRBJ2-7,CASSSPGQSQYF,TGTGCCAGCAGTTCCCCGGGACAGTCACAGTACTTC
TRBV19,NA,NA,TRBJ2-7,CASSISRGWYEQYF,TGTGCCAGTAGTATCTCCCGGGGATGGTACGAGCAGTACTTC
TRBV15,NA,TRBD2,TRBJ2-3,CATSKVRLAGTTDTQYF,TGTGCCACCAGCAAAGTGCGACTAGCGGGGACCACAGATACGCAGTATTTT
TRBV6-5,NA,NA,TRBJ1-2,CASSYDRHYGYTF,TGTGCCAGCAGTTATGACAGACACTATGGCTACACCTTC
TRBV11-2,NA,TRBD1,TRBJ1-2,CASSPDPDRADGYTF,TGTGCCAGCAGTCCTGACCCTGACAGGGCGGATGGCTACACCTTC
TRBV7-3,NA,TRBD2,TRBJ2-1,CASSSSGRAMNEQFF,TGTGCCAGCAGCTCTAGCGGGAGGGCAATGAATGAGCAGTTCTTC
TRBV30,NA,NA,TRBJ1-5,CAWSGQNQPQHF,TGTGCCTGGAGTGGGCAAAACCAGCCCCAGCATTTT
TRBV4-1,NA,NA,TRBJ1-5,CASSQDRGTAQHF,TGCGCCAGCAGCCAAGACAGGGGCACGGCCCAGCATTTT
TRBV6-6,NA,NA,TRBJ1-1,CASSYSTGTQLAFF,TGTGCCAGCAGTTACTCCACAGGGACACAGTTGGCTTTCTTT
TRBV4-1,NA,TRBD2,TRBJ2-2,CASSTRTSGSGTGELFF,TGCGCCAGCAGCACCCGGACTAGCGGGAGTGGCACCGGGGAGCTGTTTTTT
TRBV27,once,NA,TRBJ1-6,CASSTSTSSYNSPLHF,NA
TRBV27,NA,TRBD2,TRBJ2-1,CASGPTSGRRWPPPYNEQFF,TGTGCCAGCGGCCCGACTAGCGGGAGGCGGTGGCCTCCTCCTTACAATGAGCAGTTCTTC
TRBV15,NA,NA,TRBJ2-1,CATSRDLVLNEQFF,TGTGCCACCAGCAGAGATCTAGTCCTCAATGAGCAGTTCTTC
TRBV5-1,NA,TRBD1,TRBJ2-2,CASSRDRGRNTGELFF,TGCGCCAGCAGCCGAGACAGGGGGCGAAACACCGGGGAGCTGTTTTTT
TRBV3-1/TRBV3-2,NA,NA,TRBJ1-2,CASSQTQRHYGYTF,TGTGCCAGCAGCCAGACCCAGAGGCACTATGGCTACACCTTC
TRBV24-1,NA,TRBD1,TRBJ2-3,CATSDPGQGTQYF,TGTGCCACCAGTGATCCGGGACAGGGGACGCAGTATTTT
TRBV28,NA,NA,TRBJ1-2,CASSFSQGLWGYTF,TGTGCCAGCAGTTTCTCTCAGGGGCTGTGGGGCTACACCTTC
TRBV27,NA,NA,TRBJ1-6,CASRNRADSPLHF,TGTGCCAGCAGAAACAGGGCGGATTCACCCCTCCACTTT
TRBV5-1,NA,NA,TRBJ1-5,CASKQREEGVGNQPQHF,TGCGCCAGCAAACAAAGGGAAGAGGGAGTGGGAAATCAGCCCCAGCATTTT
TRBV13,NA,TRBD1,TRBJ1-1,CASSPGQVVGTEAFF,TGTGCCAGCAGCCCCGGACAGGTTGTGGGCACTGAAGCTTTCTTT
TRBV3-1/TRBV3-2,NA,NA,TRBJ1-1,CASSQTGNTEAFF,TGTGCCAGCAGCCAGACAGGGAACACTGAAGCTTTCTTT
TRBV5-1,once,TRBD1,TRBJ1-1,CASSLGTGKVAEAFF,TGCGCCAGCAGCTTGGGGACAGGGAAGGTCGCTGAAGCTTTCTTT
TRBV5-1,NA,NA,TRBJ2-6,CATADSSGANVLTF,TGCGCCACTGCGGACAGCTCTGGGGCCAACGTCCTGACTTTC
TRBV2,NA,TRBD1,TRBJ2-7,CASSGDRLSSYEQYF,TGTGCCAGCAGTGGGGACAGGCTAAGCTCCTACGAGCAGTACTTC
TRBV2,once,TRBD1,TRBJ1-4,CASRDRREKLFF,TGTGCCAGCCGGGACAGGCGGGAAAAACTGTTTTTT
TRBV6-1,NA,TRBD2,TRBJ2-3,CASSERAGGYTDTQYF,TGTGCCAGCAGTGAACGAGCGGGAGGCTACACAGATACGCAGTATTTT
TRBV9,once,TRBD1,TRBJ1-6,CASSADRVVSYNSPLHF,TGTGCCAGCAGCGCCGACAGGGTAGTTTCCTATAATTCACCCCTCCACTTT
TRBV20-1,NA,NA,TRBJ2-1,CSAVSRSEQFF,TGCAGTGCCGTTAGTAGGAGTGAGCAGTTCTTC
TRBV3-1/TRBV3-2,NA,NA,TRBJ1-4,CASSPSGTNEKLFF,TGTGCCAGCAGCCCTTCTGGCACTAATGAAAAACTGTTTTTT